A single sample is the source of the 20 T cell receptor beta chains below, sequenced in a study of shared clonotypes between healthy human individuals. Sequenced by immunoSEQ multiplex PCR; TCRdb stores in-frame clones only, minus some. The table records around 2.5 million clones, over 85% of them present only once. The sequenced sample consisted of naive CD4+ T cells from PBMCs. Subset reported: CD45RA+ positively selected. Source of these receptors: a man younger than 35 in good health. Some clones in this sample may be carry-over from other donors' samples.

This sequence joins TRBV7-2 and TRBJ2-2, with 11 bases matching TRBD2. CDR3 length: 17 residues. Looked up from germline, CDR1 is SGHTA and CDR2 is FQGNSA. The trim removed 2 bases at V and 4 bases at J, leaving 6 bases unmatched. The CDR3 reads CASSLWSSGRSTGELFF. The CDR3 DNA follows: TGTGCCAGCAGCTTATGGTCTAGCGGGAGGAGCACCGGGGAGCTGTTTTTT.

As for this clone: Other DNA sequences in the sample encode the same CDR3. The chain joins TRBV2 to TRBJ2-5; no clear D gene. The V and J ends lost 4 bases and 2 bases respectively, with 5 bases between them. Germline values: CDR1 SNHLY, CDR2 FYNNEI. This CDR3 contains 12 residues. In nucleotides, the CDR3 is TGTGCCAGCAGTGTATATCAAGAGACCCAGTACTTC. It encodes CASSVYQETQYF.

The chain is built from TRBV7-6 and TRBJ2-7, with D tentatively TRBD2 (5 bases). Trimming took 1 base from V and 3 from J, leaving 16 bases between them. Germline loops: CDR1 SGHVS, CDR2 FNYEAQ. This CDR3 has 16 amino acids. CDR3 bases: TGTGCCAGCAGCTTAGGAGAGGGCGGAGCCCTCTACGAGCAGTACTTC. Amino acid sequence: CASSLGEGGALYEQYF.

Regarding this clone: Other DNA sequences in this sample translate to the same CDR3. The chain recombines TRBV6-1 with TRBJ1-5; D is uncertain. The germline V gene encodes CDR1 MNHNS and CDR2 SASEGT. Trimming cost V 3 bases and J 5 bases, with 11 bases left between them. This CDR3 has 14 residues. The CDR3 region has the DNA TGTGCCAGCAGTGAGGTCACAGCCTATCAGCCCCAGCATTTT. Translation gives CASSEVTAYQPQHF.

J is TRBJ2-5 and V is TRBV28; D unclear. CDR3 length: 14 residues. Trimming pared 10 bases from V and 4 bases from J, leaving 19 bases between. From germline, CDR1 is MDHEN and CDR2 SYDVKM. The CDR3 sequence: CATAKSSPPETQYF. The CDR3 bases are TGTGCCACTGCTAAGAGTAGCCCCCCAGAGACCCAGTACTTC.

The chain combines TRBV6-5 with TRBJ1-2; D might be TRBD1 (5 bases). Germline V gene lookup returns CDR1 MNHEY and CDR2 SVGAGI. CDR3 length: 15 amino acids. Trimming pared 1 base from V and 3 bases from J, leaving 12 bases between. CDR3 sequence: CASSYYFGRDYGYTF. The CDR3 region has the DNA TGTGCCAGCAGTTACTACTTCGGCAGGGACTATGGCTACACCTTC.

The V call is TRBV5-1, the J call TRBJ2-7; D is ambiguous. Trimming took 5 bases from V and 3 from J, leaving 18 bases between them. CDR3 length equals 15 residues. In germline, CDR1 is SGHRS, CDR2 YFSETQ. The CDR3 loop reads CASSPGPREVYEQYF. CDR3 DNA sequence: TGCGCCAGCAGTCCTGGACCCAGAGAGGTCTACGAGCAGTACTTC.

The rearrangement joins TRBV4-2 to TRBJ2-7; D possibly corresponds to TRBD2 (5 bases). Germline V gene data show CDR1 as LGHNA and CDR2 as YNFKEQ. The V end lost 4 bases, the J end lost 3 bases, and 22 bases lay between the germline ends. The CDR3 loop spans 17 amino acids. CDR3 bases: TGTGCCAGCAGCCTCCGTGAGGAGCGGACCCAAGGCTACGAGCAGTACTTC. This sequence encodes CASSLREERTQGYEQYF.

This chain uses TRBV27 with TRBJ2-7; 11 bases fit TRBD1. V was clipped by 6 bases and J by 2 bases; unmatched bases: 6. Germline CDR1 MNHEY, CDR2 SMNVEV (reference sequence). The CDR3 sequence is 15 residues long. The CDR3 is CASRTGQGEAYEQYF. The DNA of the CDR3 is TGTGCCAGCAGAACGGGACAGGGGGAGGCCTACGAGCAGTACTTC.

The genes are TRBV7-2 and TRBJ1-5; no reliable D call. This CDR3 region has 15 residues. The germline V gene encodes CDR1 SGHTA and CDR2 FQGNSA. Trimming left V 5 bases short and J 2 bases short, with 13 bases between. The CDR3 sequence is CASSPGWRGNQPQHF. DNA of the CDR3: TGTGCCAGCAGCCCCGGATGGCGGGGCAATCAGCCCCAGCATTTT.

This CDR3 reads CASSVGTSSYNEQFF. The CDR3 nucleotides are TGTGCCAGCAGCGTAGGCACGAGCTCCTACAATGAGCAGTTCTTC. The gene calls are TRBV9 and TRBJ2-1; D not resolved. CDR3 length: 15 residues. With 0 bases removed from V and 0 bases from J, the gap between germline ends came to 7 bases. CDR1 and CDR2 (germline): SGDLS, YYNGEE. Variable domain in full (rest from reference TRBV9 and TRBJ2-1): DSGVTQTPKHLITATGQRVTLRCSPRSGDLSVYWYQQSLDQGLQFLIQYYNGEERAKGNILERFSAQQFPDLHSELNLSSLELGDSALYFCASSVGTSSYNEQFFGPGTRLTVL.

The chain uses TRBV7-6 and TRBJ2-5; 8 bases line up with TRBD1. CDR3 length equals 11 residues. The germline V gene has CDR1 SGHVS and CDR2 FNYEAQ. V gave up 7 bases and J gave up 11 bases; unmatched junction bases: 6. CDR3 region: CASTPGGPQYF. Here the CDR3 DNA reads TGTGCCAGCACCCCAGGGGGCCCGCAGTACTTC. Full variable domain (missing parts from reference TRBV7-6 and TRBJ2-5): GAGVSQSPRYKVTKRGQDVALRCDPISGHVSLYWYRQALGQGPEFLTYFNYEAQQDKSGLPNDRFSAERPEGSISTLTIQRTEQRDSAMYRCASTPGGPQYFGPGTRLLVL.

This rearrangement joins TRBV6-6 to TRBJ2-2; no clear D gene. V was pared by 5 bases and J by 5 bases, with 6 bases between. The V gene's germline CDR1 is MNHNY and CDR2 SVGAGI (reference sequence). This CDR3 has 12 residues. The CDR3 sequence: CASSPRTGELFF. CDR3 nucleotide sequence: TGTGCCAGCAGTCCTCGGACCGGGGAGCTGTTTTTT.

The chain joins TRBV10-3 to TRBJ2-6; 11 bases align to TRBD1. With V trimmed by 10 bases and J by 1 base, 6 bases remained unmatched. Germline V gene data show CDR1 as ENHRY and CDR2 as SYGVKD. The CDR3 spans 16 residues. CDR3 coding DNA: TGTGCCACCTGGACAGGGGGCGCATCTGGGGCCAACGTCCTGACTTTC. Translation gives CATWTGGASGANVLTF.

This chain uses TRBV2 with TRBJ2-3; no definite D call. The CDR3 runs to 14 residues. CDR1 and CDR2 from the germline V gene are SNHLY and FYNNEI. Trimming cost V 6 bases and J 3 bases, with 13 bases left between them. CDR3 sequence reads: CASRRLARTDTQYF. CDR3 nucleotides: TGTGCCAGCAGGAGATTAGCTCGAACAGATACGCAGTATTTT.

The chain links TRBV14 to TRBJ2-1, with a weak D call TRBD1 (6 bases). The CDR3 loop spans 16 amino acids. CDR1 is SGHDN and CDR2 is FVKESK in the germline V gene. V shed 2 bases and J shed 4 bases, with 15 bases lying between them. This CDR3 reads CASSQRRQGSYNEQFF. As DNA, the CDR3 is TGTGCCAGCAGCCAACGAAGGCAGGGGTCTTACAATGAGCAGTTCTTC. The full variable domain, its missing parts supplied by reference TRBV14 and TRBJ2-1, is EAGVTQFPSHSVIEKGQTVTLRCDPISGHDNLYWYRRVMGKEIKFLLHFVKESKQDESGMPNNRFLAERTGGTYSTLKVQPAELEDSGVYFCASSQRRQGSYNEQFFGPGTRLTVL.

Comment on this clone: Different DNA sequences within this sample yield the same CDR3. This chain joins TRBV5-1 and TRBJ1-2; TRBD1 matches 8 bases. The germline CDR1 and CDR2 sequences are SGHRS and YFSETQ. This CDR3 is built from 14 residues. The J segment lost 1 base and the V segment lost 4 bases, leaving 3 bases of the junction unmatched. Written as DNA, the CDR3 is TGCGCCAGCAGCCTGGGACAGGATAACTATGGCTACACCTTC. Translated: CASSLGQDNYGYTF.

This clone was detected only once. The chain joins TRBV5-6 to TRBJ2-5, with D perhaps being TRBD1 or TRBD2 (5 bases each). TRBJ2-7 matches the DNA end more closely, so the J call is doubtful. The CDR3 consists of 17 residues. CDR1 is SGHDT and CDR2 is YYEEEE in the germline V gene. CDR3 amino acids: CASSLVSKAGRGHEQYF. CDR3 in DNA: TGTGCCAGCAGCTTGGTTAGCAAGGCAGGGCGCGGGCACGAGCAGTACTTC.

The chain is built from TRBV6-4 and TRBJ2-6; D might be TRBD1 (5 bases). The V and J ends lost 3 bases and 0 bases respectively, with 9 bases between them. Per germline, CDR1 MRHNA and CDR2 SNTAGT. The CDR3 runs 16 residues. DNA for the CDR3: TGTGCCAGCAGTGAGCAAGGGGTCTCTGGGGCCAACGTCCTGACTTTC. It codes for CASSEQGVSGANVLTF.

J is TRBJ2-1 and V is TRBV9, with D perhaps matching TRBD1 or TRBD2 (6 bases each). CDR1 SGDLS and CDR2 YYNGEE come from the germline V gene. The CDR3 length is 19 residues. With 4 bases removed from V and 0 bases from J, the gap between germline ends came to 23 bases. CDR3 sequence reads: CASSSRGSGPQSSYNEQFF. CDR3 DNA: TGTGCCAGCAGCTCCAGGGGCAGCGGGCCACAAAGCTCCTACAATGAGCAGTTCTTC.